This record looks at one T cell receptor beta chain sequence and its context. Its target is not known. The sample is drawn from a study of siplizumab effects on memory and regulatory T cells. Study-wide results and caveats: Siplizumab brought about a significant reduction in alloreactive sequences traceable to unstimulated CD4+ memory cells. Alloreactive CD4+ clones that could be mapped were on average about 74% Treg-derived with siplizumab, against over 25% in controls. Left unconfirmed was the suppressive function of proliferating Tregs from siplizumab cultures.

TCRdb keeps only in-frame clones here, not all; method: immunoSEQ multiplex PCR. Of under 150,000 clones listed, less than 95% are singletons. Looked up from germline, CDR1 is MRHNA and CDR2 is SNTAGT. The CDR3 spans 15 residues. The germline V and J ends were trimmed by 3 bases and 0 bases, with 10 bases remaining between them. This sequence joins TRBV6-4 and TRBJ2-3; D is possibly TRBD2 (6 bases). Material for sequencing was non-Treg CD4+ T cells sorted from blood. This clonotype was sampled from a human donor in good health. CDR3 in amino acids: CASSDSGFSTDTQYF. The CDR3 DNA follows: TGTGCCAGCAGTGATAGCGGATTTAGCACAGATACGCAGTATTTT.